This T cell receptor beta chain was sequenced during a study of blood T cell repertoires in COVID-19. Study details: The United States, Italy and Spain provided the acute and convalescent COVID-19 samples. PBMCs, B-cell-depleted T cells, or T cells were the source of the cDNA or gDNA that made up the material.

Per the authors' pipeline: Quantification of nucleated cells was approximated via reference gene primer amplification. Sequenced by immunoSEQ multiplex PCR; TCRdb stores in-frame clones only, minus some. That table gives V, J and clone size, and the DNA gave D and trimming. The sample contains a few hundred thousand clones, under 85% of which appear only once. Trimming left V 0 bases short and J 1 base short, with 7 bases between. The CDR3 is 14 amino acids. Germline V gives CDR1 SGHKS, CDR2 YYEKEE (reference sequence). This chain connects TRBV5-5 to TRBJ1-1; unclear D gene. The receptor was derived from a man younger than 45 who had recovered from COVID-19. The sample consisted of peripheral blood. The CDR3 spells CASSLAVANTEAFF. The CDR3 DNA reads TGTGCCAGCAGCTTGGCGGTAGCGAACACTGAAGCTTTCTTT.